The 18 T cell receptor beta chains below come from one sample, sequenced in a study of blood T cell repertoires in COVID-19. TCRdb's table, derived via immunoSEQ multiplex PCR, lists solely in-frame clones and lacks some. The data contain approximately 190,000 clones, under 90% of them singletons. Material for sequencing was peripheral blood. These receptors were collected from a man aged 25 to 45 with active or convalescent COVID-19.

The sample holds one count of this clone. The V gene is TRBV3-1 (or the pseudogene TRBV3-2), the J gene TRBJ2-3; 11 bases are shared with TRBD2. The germline V gene has CDR1 LGHDT and CDR2 YNNKEL (reference sequence). This CDR3 has 17 residues. The J segment lost 3 bases and the V segment lost 0 bases, leaving 5 bases of the junction unmatched. The DNA of the CDR3 is TGTGCCAGCAGCCAAGATAAGGGACTAGCGGAGACAGATACGCAGTATTTT. It yields the protein CASSQDKGLAETDTQYF.

This chain joins TRBV7-9 and TRBJ2-5, with 8 bases identical to TRBD2. The germline V gene encodes CDR1 SEHNR and CDR2 FQNEAQ (reference sequence). The CDR3 extends over 15 amino acids. With V trimmed by 2 bases and J by 3 bases, 5 bases remained unmatched. CDR3 sequence reads: CASSLPPAGEETQYF. CDR3 DNA sequence: TGTGCCAGCAGCTTACCGCCAGCGGGGGAAGAGACCCAGTACTTC.

This chain joins TRBV4-1 and TRBJ1-4; a possible D gene is TRBD1 (5 bases). CDR1 and CDR2 from the germline V gene are MGHRA and YSYEKL. Trimming cost V 5 bases and J 6 bases, with 13 bases left between them. The CDR3 extends over 14 amino acids. CDR3 in DNA: TGCGCCAGCAGCGACCGGCAGGGCTATGAAAAACTGTTTTTT. It translates to CASSDRQGYEKLFF.

The chain is built from TRBV19 and TRBJ2-1; 13 bases fit TRBD2. V gave up 5 bases and J gave up 0 bases; unmatched junction bases: 10. CDR1 is LNHDA and CDR2 is SQIVND in the germline V gene (reference sequence). This CDR3 is built from 19 residues. In nucleotides, the CDR3 is TGTGCCAGTAGTTATGAACTAGCGGGAGGGCCTTACTCCTACAATGAGCAGTTCTTC. It translates to CASSYELAGGPYSYNEQFF.

This clone was observed a handful of times. V is TRBV19 and J is TRBJ1-2, with 8 nucleotides matching TRBD1. The germline V gene has CDR1 LNHDA and CDR2 SQIVND (reference sequence). This CDR3 is built from 14 residues. V shed 5 bases, J shed 5 bases, and the junction held 7 bases outside the gene matches. The CDR3 reads CASSFPGQAYGYTF. CDR3 nucleotides: TGTGCCAGTAGTTTTCCGGGACAGGCGTATGGCTACACCTTC.

The table lists this clone with a few counts. The rearrangement uses TRBV6-2 or TRBV6-3 and TRBJ2-4, with 9 bases matching TRBD1. J was trimmed by 6 bases and V by 3 bases; bases with no gene match: 6. Germline V CDR1 and CDR2: MNHEY, SVGEGT. The CDR3 is made up of 15 amino acids. The CDR3 DNA is TGTGCCAGCAGTTATGAGGCGACAGGGGGAAACATTCAGTACTTC. It translates to CASSYEATGGNIQYF.

The rearrangement uses TRBV10-1 and TRBJ2-7, with TRBD1 matching 11 bases. Germline V gives CDR1 WNHNN, CDR2 SYGVQD (reference sequence). V lost 5 bases and J lost 3; bases outside the gene matches: 9. CDR3 size: 16 residues. The DNA for the CDR3 is TGCGCCAGCAGTTTCGGACAGGGGGCAGGGGGCTACGAGCAGTACTTC. Translated, it gives CASSFGQGAGGYEQYF.

The V and J genes are TRBV7-9 and TRBJ1-3; D remains ambiguous. Germline CDR1 reads SEHNR; CDR2 reads FQNEAQ (reference sequence). The CDR3 spans 12 residues. Deletions cut 4 bases from V and 8 bases from J, with 9 bases between. The CDR3 loop is CASSSTRDTIYF. CDR3 in DNA: TGTGCCAGCAGCTCTACTCGGGACACCATATATTTT.

This clone was counted ten times or more. J is TRBJ1-2 and V is TRBV21-1; the table's D call of TRBD1 was not tested on the DNA. TRBV21-1 has pseudogene status. The CDR3 length is 13 residues. The CDR3 DNA sequence: TGTGCCAGCAGATTTCAGGGGGCTAAAGGCTACACCTTC. Encoded protein: CASRFQGAKGYTF.

V and J are TRBV11-2 and TRBJ2-7, with a tentative D call TRBD1 (5 bases). The CDR3 is 14 residues long. Trimming shortened V by 5 bases and J by 2 bases, and 13 bases separated the two germline ends. Germline-derived CDR1 and CDR2 are SGHAT and FQNNGV. The CDR3 sequence is CASSPLQGPYEQYF. CDR3 DNA sequence: TGTGCCAGCAGCCCCCTCCAGGGTCCCTACGAGCAGTACTTC.

This sequence joins TRBV5-6 and TRBJ2-1; 7 nucleotides match TRBD1. With V trimmed by 0 bases and J by 9 bases, 6 bases remained unmatched. The CDR3 length is 14 residues. In germline, CDR1 is SGHDT, CDR2 YYEEEE. The chain's CDR3 is CASSLASTGAEQFF. CDR3 bases: TGTGCCAGCAGCTTGGCAAGTACAGGGGCTGAGCAGTTCTTC.

The chain combines TRBV19 with TRBJ2-1, with D tentatively TRBD2 (5 bases). CDR3 length equals 13 residues. V was shortened by 7 bases and J by 2 bases, with 9 bases between the two germline ends. CDR1 and CDR2 from the germline V gene are LNHDA and SQIVND (reference sequence). This CDR3 is CASTERAYNEQFF. The CDR3 nucleotides read TGTGCCAGTACTGAGAGGGCCTACAATGAGCAGTTCTTC.

V and J are TRBV19 and TRBJ2-3, with 11 bases matching TRBD1. This CDR3 is built from 16 residues. The V and J ends lost 5 bases and 5 bases, in that order; junction bases with no gene match: 9. Per germline, CDR1 LNHDA and CDR2 SQIVND (reference sequence). The CDR3 protein is CASSPLGQGAGDTQYF. The CDR3 DNA reads as TGTGCCAGTAGTCCCCTCGGACAGGGGGCAGGAGATACGCAGTATTTT.

V is TRBV19 and J is TRBJ2-2, with 7 nucleotides matching TRBD2. CDR1 is LNHDA, CDR2 SQIVND, per germline (reference sequence). This CDR3 has 13 residues. V gave up 7 bases and J gave up 6 bases; unmatched junction bases: 5. CDR3 coding DNA: TGTGCCAGTAACCCGGGAGGTGCCGGGGAGCTGTTTTTT. Translated, it gives CASNPGGAGELFF. The whole variable domain, remainder taken from reference TRBV19 and TRBJ2-2, is DGGITQSPKYLFRKEGQNVTLSCEQNLNHDAMYWYRQDPGQGLRLIYYSQIVNDFQKGDIAEGYSVSREKKESFPLTVTSAQKNPTAFYLCASNPGGAGELFFGEGSRLTVL.

On this clone itself: Other nucleotide sequences in the sample specify the same CDR3. The J gene is TRBJ1-1, the V gene TRBV10-1; TRBD1 matches 9 bases. The germline gives CDR1 WNHNN, CDR2 SYGVQD (reference sequence). The trim removed 6 bases at V and 4 bases at J, leaving 3 bases unmatched. This CDR3 is 13 amino acids long. Here the CDR3 reads CASRGQGGTEAFF. The CDR3 nucleotides read TGCGCCAGCAGGGGACAGGGCGGCACTGAAGCTTTCTTT.

The chain joins TRBV28 to TRBJ2-1, with TRBD1 matching 9 bases. CDR3 size: 15 residues. Trimming at V came to 5 bases and at J to 4 bases, leaving 6 bases not matched to a gene. Per the germline V gene, CDR1 is MDHEN and CDR2 is SYDVKM. CDR3 amino acids: CASSQQGASYNEQFF. CDR3 DNA: TGTGCCAGCAGTCAACAGGGGGCGTCATACAATGAGCAGTTCTTC.

The sample holds a few counts of this clone. V is TRBV7-2 and J is TRBJ1-2, with D hard to call. Trimming left V 5 bases short and J 3 bases short, with 16 bases between. Germline V gene lookup returns CDR1 SGHTA and CDR2 FQGNSA. The CDR3 is 15 residues long. This chain's CDR3 is CASSDYDDGHYGYTF. CDR3 bases: TGTGCCAGCAGCGACTACGATGACGGTCACTATGGCTACACCTTC.

The chain recombines TRBV3-1 (or the pseudogene TRBV3-2) with TRBJ2-1; 9 nucleotides agree with TRBD2. Looked up from germline, CDR1 is LGHDT and CDR2 is YNNKEL (reference sequence). Trimming removed 4 bases from V and 3 bases from J; junction bases left unmatched: 4. The CDR3 runs 15 residues. The CDR3 spells CASSPVAGDYNEQFF. The CDR3, as DNA: TGTGCCAGCAGCCCTGTAGCGGGGGACTACAATGAGCAGTTCTTC.